This T cell receptor (beta chain) was identified during a study of cytomegalovirus exposure and HLA in healthy donors. CDR1 is SGHTA, CDR2 FQGNSA, per germline. V was cut by 5 bases and J by 6 bases, with 26 bases left in between. This CDR3 is built from 18 residues. This clone was seen just once. Use of 60 Vbeta and 13 Jbeta primers characterized the PCR. Assay used: immunoSEQ multiplex PCR; TCRdb lists only in-frame clones, some missing. The repertoire holds approximately 280,000 clones, about 90% seen once, with 2% to 3% in the top ten. Specimen: PBMCs. The origin of this receptor is a young woman in good health and CMV-seronegative. The rearrangement joins TRBV7-2 to TRBJ1-3, with a possible D match to TRBD1 (6 bases). This CDR3 reads CASSPGFGGGLWKNTIYF. In DNA, the CDR3 is TGTGCCAGCAGCCCGGGCTTCGGGGGGGGGCTCTGGAAAAACACCATATATTTT.